Following are 17 T cell receptor beta chains from one sample sequenced in a study of beta chain features in type 1 diabetes. The investigators reverse transcribed all of the isolated RNA, so they sequenced expressed TCRB transcripts. Profiled with immunoSEQ multiplex PCR; TCRdb holds only in-frame clones, not every one. The sample carries about 620,000 clones, about a sixth recorded once. The specimen was naive CD4+ T cells from blood. Receptors were obtained from a young man in good health.

This clone has just a few counts. This chain links TRBV7-9 with TRBJ2-7; TRBD2 matches 10 bases. After removal of 5 bases from V and 3 bases from J, the junction contained 10 bases not matched to a gene. Germline CDR1 is SEHNR and CDR2 is FQNEAQ (reference sequence). The CDR3 is made up of 16 amino acids. CDR3 region: CASSRTVAGGIYEQYF. CDR3 in DNA: TGTGCCAGCAGCCGAACGGTAGCGGGGGGTATCTACGAGCAGTACTTC. Using reference TRBV7-9 and TRBJ2-7 for the parts outside the CDR3, the full variable domain is DTGVSQNPRHKITKRGQNVTFRCDPISEHNRLYWYRQTLGQGPEFLTYFQNEAQLEKSRLLSDRFSAERPKGSFSTLEIQRTEQGDSAMYLCASSRTVAGGIYEQYFGPGTRLTVT.

This clone was observed at least ten times. This chain connects TRBV7-9 to TRBJ1-1; D not certain. Germline CDR1 reads SEHNR; CDR2 reads FQNEAQ (reference sequence). The CDR3 contains 13 residues. V shed 3 bases and J shed 5 bases, with 10 bases lying between them. CDR3: CASSFGPVTEAFF. CDR3 coding DNA: TGTGCCAGCAGCTTCGGTCCGGTAACTGAAGCTTTCTTT.

This clone showed up just a few times. The chain recombines TRBV9 with TRBJ1-2; unclear D gene. This CDR3 contains 16 residues. The germline CDR1 and CDR2 sequences are SGDLS and YYNGEE. V was clipped by 4 bases and J by 0 bases, with 16 bases between them. CDR3 DNA: TGTGCCAGCAGCCCGAGAGGTGACCCTTCTAACTATGGCTACACCTTC. It encodes CASSPRGDPSNYGYTF.

This clone was detected only a few times. The chain joins TRBV4-2 to TRBJ1-1, with D hard to call. Germline CDR1 LGHNA, CDR2 YNFKEQ. This CDR3 has 14 residues. V was shortened by 4 bases and J by 0 bases, with 9 bases between the two germline ends. The CDR3 is CASSPVLLNTEAFF. In nucleotides, the CDR3 is TGTGCCAGCAGCCCCGTGTTACTGAACACTGAAGCTTTCTTT.

This clone was seen more than once but under ten times. The chain carries TRBV19 and TRBJ2-5; no definite D call. Germline-derived CDR1 and CDR2 are LNHDA and SQIVND (reference sequence). The CDR3 loop spans 13 amino acids. The germline V and J ends were trimmed by 4 bases and 2 bases, with 8 bases remaining between them. CDR3 protein: CASSNTGQETQYF. Written as DNA, the CDR3 is TGTGCCAGTAGTAATACGGGTCAAGAGACCCAGTACTTC.

This clone was detected a few times. The chain recombines TRBV4-1 with TRBJ2-6, with TRBD1 matching over 10 bases. Germline V CDR1 and CDR2: MGHRA, YSYEKL. J lost 2 bases, V lost 0 bases, and 7 bases had no gene match. The CDR3 is 19 amino acids. CDR3 nucleotides: TGCGCCAGCAGCCAAGATGAGGGGACAGGGGTTGCTGGGGCCAACGTCCTGACTTTC. It codes for CASSQDEGTGVAGANVLTF.

The chain has TRBV7-3 and TRBJ2-7, with 9 bases fitting TRBD1. Germline V gene data show CDR1 as SGHTA and CDR2 as FQGTGA. V trimming: 5 bases; J trimming: 5 bases; junction bases outside the gene matches: 4. The CDR3 covers 13 residues. The CDR3: CASSADRGNEQYF. The CDR3 region has the DNA TGTGCCAGCAGCGCGGACAGGGGCAACGAGCAGTACTTC.

This chain joins TRBV4-2 and TRBJ1-4, with 8 positions matching TRBD1. The V segment lost 4 bases and the J segment 1 base; nucleotides outside the gene matches: 5. This CDR3 has 16 residues. Per the germline V gene, CDR1 is LGHNA and CDR2 is YNFKEQ. The CDR3 protein is CASSPDRAGTNEKLFF. DNA for the CDR3: TGTGCCAGCAGCCCGGACAGGGCGGGAACTAATGAAAAACTGTTTTTT.

This clone was recorded a few times. The chain employs TRBV5-1 and TRBJ2-1; no clear D gene. The CDR3 length is 13 residues. Trimming pared 0 bases from V and 6 bases from J, leaving 7 bases between. The germline gives CDR1 SGHRS, CDR2 YFSETQ. The CDR3 protein is CASSLAMANEQFF. Here the CDR3 DNA reads TGCGCCAGCAGCTTGGCCATGGCCAATGAGCAGTTCTTC.

This clone was observed a handful of times. This chain links TRBV2 with TRBJ2-2; no definite D call. Trimming shortened V by 4 bases and J by 4 bases, and 13 bases separated the two germline ends. This CDR3 comprises 15 residues. Germline loops: CDR1 SNHLY, CDR2 FYNNEI. The DNA for the CDR3 is TGTGCCAGCAGTGCCTGGGGTATCGGCACCGGGGAGCTGTTTTTT. This gives the protein CASSAWGIGTGELFF.

This clone has more than one count but fewer than ten. The rearrangement links TRBV6-6 to TRBJ2-7, with D perhaps assigned TRBD1 or TRBD2 (6 bases each). This CDR3 spans 14 amino acids. Trimming left V 2 bases short and J 3 bases short, with 11 bases between. The germline CDR1 and CDR2 sequences are MNHNY and SVGAGI (reference sequence). CDR3 sequence: CASSYGRGLYEQYF. The CDR3 bases are TGTGCCAGCAGTTACGGTCGGGGGCTCTACGAGCAGTACTTC.

This clone was seen a handful of times. This chain links TRBV15 with TRBJ2-1; no clear D. CDR3 size: 15 residues. CDR1 is LNHNV, CDR2 YYDKDF, per germline (reference sequence). The ends were cut back, 0 bases at V and 4 bases at J, with 10 bases in the middle. The CDR3 loop reads CATSRDSVSYNEQFF. CDR3 DNA sequence: TGTGCCACCAGCAGAGACAGTGTAAGTTACAATGAGCAGTTCTTC. Complete variable domain (other parts from reference TRBV15 and TRBJ2-1): DAMVIQNPRYQVTQFGKPVTLSCSQTLNHNVMYWYQQKSSQAPKLLFHYYDKDFNNEADTPDNFQSRRPNTSFCFLDIRSPGLGDTAMYLCATSRDSVSYNEQFFGPGTRLTVL.

The chain is built from TRBV9 and TRBJ2-3; 13 nucleotides agree with TRBD2. V dropped 0 bases and J dropped 2; count of bases not matched to a gene: 6. Looked up from germline, CDR1 is SGDLS and CDR2 is YYNGEE. The CDR3 is 18 residues long. As DNA, the CDR3 is TGTGCCAGCAGCGTAGCCACTAGCGGGAGGGAGAACACAGATACGCAGTATTTT. Amino acids: CASSVATSGRENTDTQYF.

The V call is TRBV5-1, the J call TRBJ2-3, with D tentatively TRBD2 (6 bases). Germline assignment: CDR1 SGHRS and CDR2 YFSETQ. Trimming shortened V by 2 bases and J by 5 bases, and 12 bases separated the two germline ends. The CDR3 loop spans 14 amino acids. In nucleotides, the CDR3 is TGCGCCAGCAGCTTCGGGACTCCCAAAGATACGCAGTATTTT. This encodes CASSFGTPKDTQYF. Combining the CDR3 with reference TRBV5-1 and TRBJ2-3 gives the whole variable domain KAGVTQTPRYLIKTRGQQVTLSCSPISGHRSVSWYQQTPGQGLQFLFEYFSETQRNKGNFPGRFSGRQFSNSRSEMNVSTLELGDSALYLCASSFGTPKDTQYFGPGTRLTVL.

The chain joins TRBV29-1 to TRBJ1-1; D might be TRBD1 (6 bases). The germline CDR1 and CDR2 sequences are SQVTM and ANQGSEA. Trimming removed 7 bases at V and 1 base at J, with 19 bases between. This CDR3 contains 15 residues. In DNA form, the CDR3 reads TGCAGCGGTAGATGGCGGGGGCCCGGGAACACTGAAGCTTTCTTT. Residues: CSGRWRGPGNTEAFF.

The chain employs TRBV7-9 and TRBJ1-1; 11 bases match TRBD1. The CDR3 has 16 amino acids. V was clipped by 4 bases and J by 4 bases; unmatched bases: 8. CDR1 and CDR2 (germline): SEHNR, FQNEAQ (reference sequence). CDR3 DNA sequence: TGTGCCAGCAGCTATGCGAAGGGACAGGGGGGCACTGAAGCTTTCTTT. This translates into CASSYAKGQGGTEAFF.

This clone was observed a few times. V and J are TRBV14 and TRBJ2-7; D is possibly TRBD1 or TRBD2 (5 bases each). V dropped 5 bases and J dropped 9 bases, with 11 bases sitting between them. The CDR3 has 11 amino acids. CDR1 is SGHDN and CDR2 is FVKESK in the germline V gene. The CDR3, as DNA: TGTGCCAGCAGCTACCGGGACCCGCAGTACTTC. It codes for CASSYRDPQYF. The full variable domain, in which reference TRBV14 and TRBJ2-7 provide the parts outside the CDR3, is EAGVTQFPSHSVIEKGQTVTLRCDPISGHDNLYWYRRVMGKEIKFLLHFVKESKQDESGMPNNRFLAERTGGTYSTLKVQPAELEDSGVYFCASSYRDPQYFGPGTRLTVT.